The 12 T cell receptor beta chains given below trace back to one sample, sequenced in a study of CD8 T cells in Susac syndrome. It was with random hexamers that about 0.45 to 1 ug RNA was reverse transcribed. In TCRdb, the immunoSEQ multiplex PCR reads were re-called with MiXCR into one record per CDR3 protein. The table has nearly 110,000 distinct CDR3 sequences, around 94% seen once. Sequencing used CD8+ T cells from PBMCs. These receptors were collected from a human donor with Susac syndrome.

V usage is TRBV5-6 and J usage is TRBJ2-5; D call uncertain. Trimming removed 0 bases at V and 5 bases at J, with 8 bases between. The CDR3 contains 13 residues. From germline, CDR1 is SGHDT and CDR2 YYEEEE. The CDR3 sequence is CASSLASDETQYF. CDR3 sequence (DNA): TGTGCCAGCAGCTTGGCCTCAGACGAGACCCAGTACTTC.

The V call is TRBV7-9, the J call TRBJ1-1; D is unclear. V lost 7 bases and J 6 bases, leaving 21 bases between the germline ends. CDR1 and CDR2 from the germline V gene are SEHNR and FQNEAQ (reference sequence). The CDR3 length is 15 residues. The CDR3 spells CASTGGGLILPEAFF. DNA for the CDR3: TGTGCCAGCACGGGAGGAGGCCTGATACTCCCTGAAGCTTTCTTT.

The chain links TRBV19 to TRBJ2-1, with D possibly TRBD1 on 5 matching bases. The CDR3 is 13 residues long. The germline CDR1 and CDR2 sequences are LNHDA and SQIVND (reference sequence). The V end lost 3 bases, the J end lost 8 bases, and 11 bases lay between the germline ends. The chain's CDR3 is CASSILGPDEQFF. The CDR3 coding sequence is TGTGCCAGTAGTATTTTGGGGCCCGATGAGCAGTTCTTC.

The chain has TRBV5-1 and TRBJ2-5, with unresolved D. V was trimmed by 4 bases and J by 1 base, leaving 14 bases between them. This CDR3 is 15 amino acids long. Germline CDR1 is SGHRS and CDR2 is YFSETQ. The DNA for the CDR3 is TGCGCCAGCAGCCGAATCCCTCCTACCCAAGAGACCCAGTACTTC. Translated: CASSRIPPTQETQYF.

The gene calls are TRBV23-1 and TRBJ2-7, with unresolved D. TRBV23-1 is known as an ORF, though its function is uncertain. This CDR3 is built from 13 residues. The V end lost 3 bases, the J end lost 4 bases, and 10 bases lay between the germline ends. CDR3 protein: CASSHYDSYEQYF. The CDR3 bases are TGCGCCAGCAGTCATTACGACTCATACGAGCAGTACTTC.

In DNA form, the CDR3 reads TGTGCCACCTCGACAGGATTACTTAGCACAGATACGCAGTATTTT. It specifies CATSTGLLSTDTQYF. The chain employs TRBV19 and TRBJ2-3, with D possibly TRBD1 on 6 matching bases. Germline V gene lookup returns CDR1 LNHDA and CDR2 SQIVND (reference sequence). Between the trimmed V and J ends, which lost 10 bases and 0 bases, there was a span of 17 bases. CDR3 size: 15 residues.

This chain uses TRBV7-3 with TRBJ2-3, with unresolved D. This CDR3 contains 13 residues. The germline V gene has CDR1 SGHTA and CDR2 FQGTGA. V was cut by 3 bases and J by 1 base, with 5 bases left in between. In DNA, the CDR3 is TGTGCCAGCAGCTTTGGCGGCACAGATACGCAGTATTTT. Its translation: CASSFGGTDTQYF. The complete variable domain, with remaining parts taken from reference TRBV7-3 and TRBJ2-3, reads GAGVSQTPSNKVTEKGKYVELRCDPISGHTALYWYRQSLGQGPEFLIYFQGTGAADDSGLPNDRFFAVRPEGSVSTLKIQRTERGDSAVYLCASSFGGTDTQYFGPGTRLTVL.

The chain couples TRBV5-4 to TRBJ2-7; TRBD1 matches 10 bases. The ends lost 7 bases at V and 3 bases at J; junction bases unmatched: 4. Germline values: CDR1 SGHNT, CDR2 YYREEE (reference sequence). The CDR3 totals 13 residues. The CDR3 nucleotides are TGTGCCAGCGGAGGGACAGGGGACTACGAGCAGTACTTC. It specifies CASGGTGDYEQYF.

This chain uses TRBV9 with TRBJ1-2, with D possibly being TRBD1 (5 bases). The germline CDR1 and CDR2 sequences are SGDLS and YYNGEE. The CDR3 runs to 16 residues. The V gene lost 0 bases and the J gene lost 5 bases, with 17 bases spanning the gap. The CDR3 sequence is CASSVASAGQPYGYTF. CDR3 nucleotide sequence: TGTGCCAGCAGCGTAGCTTCAGCAGGACAACCTTATGGCTACACCTTC. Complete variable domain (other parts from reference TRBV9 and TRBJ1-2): DSGVTQTPKHLITATGQRVTLRCSPRSGDLSVYWYQQSLDQGLQFLIQYYNGEERAKGNILERFSAQQFPDLHSELNLSSLELGDSALYFCASSVASAGQPYGYTFGSGTRLTVV.

The CDR3 coding sequence is TGCGCCAGCAGCCAAGGAACAGGCACTAACTATGGCTACACCTTC. Its protein product is CASSQGTGTNYGYTF. This chain joins TRBV4-3 and TRBJ1-2, with a tentative D call TRBD1 (5 bases). V was pared by 1 base and J by 0 bases, with 9 bases between. CDR1 and CDR2 from the germline V gene are LGHNA and YSLEER. The CDR3 contains 15 residues.

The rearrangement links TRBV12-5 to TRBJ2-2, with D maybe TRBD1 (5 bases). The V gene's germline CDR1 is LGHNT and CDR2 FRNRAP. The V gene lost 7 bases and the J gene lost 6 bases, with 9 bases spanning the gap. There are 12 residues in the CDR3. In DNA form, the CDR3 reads TGTGCTAGTGCCCAGGGTCCCGGGGAGCTGTTTTTT. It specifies CASAQGPGELFF.

The CDR3 nucleotides read TGTGCCAGCAGCCAAGTTGACAGAAACTATGGCTACACCTTC. Translated: CASSQVDRNYGYTF. The chain recombines TRBV3-1 with TRBJ1-2, with D perhaps matching TRBD1 (5 bases). Germline-derived CDR1 and CDR2 are LGHDT and YNNKEL (reference sequence). Trimming took off 1 base at V and 2 bases at J, with 8 bases between the two ends. The CDR3 extends over 14 amino acids. The whole variable domain, filled in from reference TRBV3-1 and TRBJ1-2, reads DTAVSQTPKYLVTQMGNDKSIKCEQNLGHDTMYWYKQDSKKFLKIMFSYNNKELIINETVPNRFSPKSPDKAHLNLHINSLELGDSAVYFCASSQVDRNYGYTFGSGTRLTVV.